Shown below are 28 T cell receptor beta chains from a single sample sequenced in a study of T cell responses to AZD1222 COVID-19 vaccine. Some clones are missing from TCRdb's copy, which holds only in-frame ones; the method was immunoSEQ multiplex PCR. The sample lists 90,000 to 120,000 clones, roughly 90% occurring once. The source material was peripheral blood, sampled 28 days after the second AZD1222 dose. The source of these receptors is an adult who received the AZD1222 COVID-19 vaccine.

The chain links TRBV10-3 to TRBJ1-2, with D perhaps matching TRBD1 (5 bases). Trimming cost V 3 bases and J 3 bases, with 14 bases left between them. CDR3 size: 15 residues. The germline V gene has CDR1 ENHRY and CDR2 SYGVKD. CDR3 nucleotide sequence: TGTGCCATCAGTGATATCCGGTGGGGGTACTATGGCTACACCTTC. It is translated as CAISDIRWGYYGYTF.

The J gene is TRBJ1-2, the V gene TRBV30; perhaps TRBD1 as D (5 bases). Germline CDR1 GTSNPN, CDR2 SVGIG (reference sequence). Trimming stripped 4 bases from V and 2 bases from J, with 14 bases between. The CDR3 has 14 residues. CDR3 sequence (DNA): TGTGCCTGGACCCCCCTGGGGCAGAACTATGGCTACACCTTC. Translated, it gives CAWTPLGQNYGYTF.

CDR3 region: CASSPGPRGETQYF. CDR3 sequence (DNA): TGTGCCAGCAGCCCGGGTCCCAGAGGAGAGACCCAGTACTTC. The chain joins TRBV4-2 to TRBJ2-5; D is unresolved. The germline CDR1 and CDR2 sequences are LGHNA and YNFKEQ. V gave up 4 bases and J gave up 4 bases, with 13 bases separating them. There are 14 residues in the CDR3.

The J gene is TRBJ2-7, the V gene TRBV6-1; 9 bases map to TRBD2. CDR1 and CDR2 from the germline V gene are MNHNS and SASEGT. The J segment lost 6 bases and the V segment lost 0 bases, leaving 6 bases of the junction unmatched. The CDR3 contains 15 residues. The CDR3: CASSEAWREGGEQYF. CDR3 nucleotide sequence: TGTGCCAGCAGTGAAGCGTGGCGGGAGGGTGGCGAGCAGTACTTC.

This clone was seen once. The chain recombines TRBV19 with TRBJ1-6; 8 bases are a match to TRBD1. Germline V lookup: CDR1 LNHDA, CDR2 SQIVND (reference sequence). V shed 8 bases and J 1 base; nucleotides not matched to a gene: 4. CDR3 length equals 15 residues. Here the CDR3 reads CASGGQGSYNSPLHF. Here the CDR3 DNA reads TGTGCCAGTGGAGGACAGGGTTCCTATAATTCACCCCTCCACTTT.

The rearrangement uses TRBV7-3 and TRBJ2-1, with TRBD2 matching over 14 bases. This CDR3 contains 20 residues. Per the germline V gene, CDR1 is SGHTA and CDR2 is FQGTGA. With 2 bases clipped from V and 5 bases from J, the junction kept 14 bases outside the gene matches. CDR3 bases: TGTGCCAGCAGCTTATTCCCCGGGACTAGCGGGAGTAGTGGGGACAATGAGCAGTTCTTC. Translation gives CASSLFPGTSGSSGDNEQFF.

This clone was seen a single time. The junction shows a germline mismatch at one end, possibly a read error. This chain joins TRBV19 and TRBJ2-6; 9 bases line up with TRBD1. Per germline, CDR1 LNHDA and CDR2 SQIVND (reference sequence). This CDR3 spans 15 amino acids. CDR3 nucleotides: TGTGCCAGTAGCATAGGGACAGGGGGGGCCAACGTCCTGACTTTC. Translated: CASSIGTGGANVLTF.

This clone was seen just once. The chain combines TRBV6-6 with TRBJ1-1, with 11 positions matching TRBD1. Germline V gives CDR1 MNHNY, CDR2 SVGAGI (reference sequence). The ends lost 6 bases at V and 8 bases at J; junction bases unmatched: 8. The CDR3 is 14 amino acids. The CDR3 sequence is CASSFLRDRGEAFF. The CDR3, as DNA: TGTGCCAGCAGCTTCCTCCGGGACAGGGGGGAAGCTTTCTTT.

The chain employs TRBV18 and TRBJ1-1, with D maybe TRBD1 (5 bases). CDR1 and CDR2 from the germline V gene are KGHSH and LQKENI. The CDR3 covers 12 residues. Trimming pared 2 bases from V and 10 bases from J, leaving 11 bases between. This CDR3 reads CASSPTQGIAFF. CDR3 bases: TGTGCCAGCTCACCAACCCAGGGAATAGCTTTCTTT.

The V and J genes are TRBV11-2 and TRBJ1-2; D is unresolved. This CDR3 contains 14 residues. Germline loops: CDR1 SGHAT, CDR2 FQNNGV. The germline V and J ends were trimmed by 2 bases and 4 bases, with 11 bases remaining between them. This CDR3 is CASSLSRPFYGYTF. CDR3 nucleotide sequence: TGTGCCAGCAGCTTATCACGGCCGTTCTATGGCTACACCTTC.

This clone showed up just a few times. This chain links TRBV25-1 with TRBJ2-2, with D perhaps assigned TRBD1 or TRBD2 (5 bases each). CDR1 is MGHDK and CDR2 is SYGVNS in the germline V gene. V lost 3 bases and J 2 bases, leaving 10 bases between the germline ends. This CDR3 comprises 15 residues. The CDR3 DNA sequence: TGTGCCAGCAGTGACGGGGACCGAAACACCGGGGAGCTGTTTTTT. It yields the protein CASSDGDRNTGELFF.

The V call is TRBV4-1, the J call TRBJ2-7, with a weak D call TRBD1 (6 bases). V was shortened by 4 bases and J by 3 bases, with 13 bases between the two germline ends. The CDR3 is made up of 14 amino acids. The germline V gene encodes CDR1 MGHRA and CDR2 YSYEKL. The CDR3 bases are TGCGCCAGCAGCCCGTGGAAGGGGGACTACGAGCAGTACTTC. It yields the protein CASSPWKGDYEQYF.

This chain joins TRBV19 and TRBJ2-7; perhaps TRBD1 as D (6 bases). This CDR3 comprises 15 residues. Trimming took off 6 bases at V and 1 base at J, with 16 bases between the two ends. The germline V gene has CDR1 LNHDA and CDR2 SQIVND (reference sequence). The DNA of the CDR3 is TGTGCCAGTAGCGACCGGACAGATTTTTCCTACGAGCAGTACTTC. Amino acid sequence: CASSDRTDFSYEQYF. Full variable domain (missing parts from reference TRBV19 and TRBJ2-7): DGGITQSPKYLFRKEGQNVTLSCEQNLNHDAMYWYRQDPGQGLRLIYYSQIVNDFQKGDIAEGYSVSREKKESFPLTVTSAQKNPTAFYLCASSDRTDFSYEQYFGPGTRLTVT.

The V gene is TRBV7-2, the J gene TRBJ2-7, with D perhaps assigned TRBD1 or TRBD2 (6 bases each). The CDR3 has 15 amino acids. CDR1 is SGHTA, CDR2 FQGNSA, per germline. Trimming removed 1 base at V and 2 bases at J, with 12 bases between. The CDR3 reads CASSLVAGEAYEQYF. The CDR3 DNA sequence: TGTGCCAGCAGCTTAGTTGCAGGGGAGGCCTACGAGCAGTACTTC. Based on the CDR3 plus reference TRBV7-2 and TRBJ2-7, the full variable domain is GAGVSQSPSNKVTEKGKDVELRCDPISGHTALYWYRQSLGQGLEFLIYFQGNSAPDKSGLPSDRFSAERTGGSVSTLTIQRTQQEDSAVYLCASSLVAGEAYEQYFGPGTRLTVT.

The sample holds a few counts of this clone. This chain links TRBV21-1 with TRBJ1-4. TRBV21-1 is designated a pseudogene. The CDR3 covers 19 residues. CDR3 in amino acids: CASSKARAGRDRTNEKLFF. CDR3 bases: TGTGCCAGCAGCAAAGCGCGGGCAGGGAGAGATCGCACTAATGAAAAACTGTTTTTT.

The chain recombines TRBV6-1 with TRBJ2-7; D unclear. V shed 2 bases and J shed 1 base, with 9 bases lying between them. Looked up from germline, CDR1 is MNHNS and CDR2 is SASEGT. The CDR3 contains 14 residues. The CDR3 spells CASSETTPSYEQYF. The CDR3 region has the DNA TGTGCCAGCAGTGAAACCACACCATCCTACGAGCAGTACTTC.

The chain links TRBV4-1 to TRBJ1-4; TRBD1 agrees at 7 bases. CDR1 is MGHRA, CDR2 YSYEKL, per germline. This CDR3 has 15 residues. Germline trimming cut 1 base from V and 3 bases from J; bases unmatched to any gene: 2. CDR3 sequence (DNA): TGCGCCAGCAGCCAAGGGGGACAGCCTAATGAAAAACTGTTTTTT. Translation gives CASSQGGQPNEKLFF.

The chain employs TRBV9 and TRBJ1-6; D is ambiguous. The CDR3 loop spans 17 amino acids. Germline V gene lookup returns CDR1 SGDLS and CDR2 YYNGEE. V shed 3 bases and J shed 8 bases, with 21 bases lying between them. The CDR3 DNA sequence: TGTGCCAGCAGCGCCGCGAGCGGCCTCACACGGGATTCACCCCTCCACTTT. Translated, it gives CASSAASGLTRDSPLHF.

This chain uses TRBV7-9 with TRBJ2-7, with a weak D call TRBD1 (6 bases). This CDR3 comprises 18 residues. V shed 1 base and J shed 2 bases, with 21 bases lying between them. The V gene's germline CDR1 is SEHNR and CDR2 FQNEAQ (reference sequence). CDR3 amino acids: CASSLVLSGTKVTYEQYF. In DNA form, the CDR3 reads TGTGCCAGCAGCTTAGTTCTGAGTGGGACAAAAGTTACCTACGAGCAGTACTTC.

There are a few counts of this clone. The genes are TRBV19 and TRBJ1-1; 8 positions match TRBD1. The CDR3 has 15 amino acids. V shed 4 bases, J shed 2 bases, and the junction held 6 bases outside the gene matches. Germline V lookup: CDR1 LNHDA, CDR2 SQIVND (reference sequence). CDR3 sequence reads: CASSSKTGANTEAFF. The CDR3 DNA sequence: TGTGCCAGTAGTAGCAAGACAGGGGCCAACACTGAAGCTTTCTTT.

There are a few counts of this clone. Other DNA sequences in the same sample also yield this CDR3. The chain uses TRBV9 and TRBJ1-3, with D uncertain. Germline CDR1 SGDLS, CDR2 YYNGEE. This CDR3 contains 15 residues. Trimming took off 0 bases at V and 0 bases at J, with 7 bases between the two ends. CDR3 residues: CASSVVGDSGNTIYF. In DNA, the CDR3 is TGTGCCAGCAGCGTAGTAGGAGACTCTGGAAACACCATATATTTT.

The J gene is TRBJ2-7, the V gene TRBV7-2; D not resolved. The germline gives CDR1 SGHTA, CDR2 FQGNSA. There are 15 residues in the CDR3. The V gene lost 3 bases and the J gene lost 2 bases, with 14 bases spanning the gap. CDR3 residues: CASSFRLGGTYEQYF. The CDR3 DNA reads TGTGCCAGCAGCTTCAGGCTCGGCGGCACCTACGAGCAGTACTTC.

V gene TRBV23-1 combines with J gene TRBJ2-1, with 7 positions matching TRBD2. TRBV23-1 is an ORF; its function is uncertain. This CDR3 region has 16 residues. V lost 4 bases and J lost 8; bases outside the gene matches: 14. CDR3 sequence: CASSPAGDGTVDEQFF. In DNA, the CDR3 is TGCGCCAGCAGTCCCGCGGGGGACGGAACGGTCGATGAGCAGTTCTTC.

This chain joins TRBV18 and TRBJ1-4, with D tentatively TRBD1 (6 bases). V lost 3 bases and J lost 8, with 13 bases in between. This CDR3 has 14 amino acids. Germline CDR1 reads KGHSH; CDR2 reads LQKENI. CDR3 protein: CASSPPRGGEKLFF. CDR3 DNA sequence: TGTGCCAGCTCACCCCCCAGGGGTGGCGAAAAACTGTTTTTT.

This chain connects TRBV7-3 to TRBJ2-2; D is uncertain. The V gene lost 5 bases and the J gene lost 4 bases, with 8 bases spanning the gap. CDR3 length equals 13 residues. Per the germline V gene, CDR1 is SGHTA and CDR2 is FQGTGA. CDR3 DNA: TGTGCCAGCAGCCCCCTTCCCACCGGGGAGCTGTTTTTT. Translation: CASSPLPTGELFF.

The chain combines TRBV2 with TRBJ1-2; D not resolved. Per germline, CDR1 SNHLY and CDR2 FYNNEI. The V and J ends lost 6 bases and 4 bases respectively, with 9 bases between them. The CDR3 totals 12 residues. The CDR3 DNA is TGTGCCAGCAGGAACGGGCTCTATGGCTACACCTTC. Translating it yields CASRNGLYGYTF.

The chain is built from TRBV7-9 and TRBJ2-2, with D perhaps TRBD1 (7 bases). Per germline, CDR1 SEHNR and CDR2 FQNEAQ (reference sequence). There are 16 residues in the CDR3. Trimming cost V 5 bases and J 6 bases, with 19 bases left between them. This CDR3 is CASSGGTVLYPGELFF. The CDR3 coding sequence is TGTGCCAGCAGCGGCGGGACAGTTCTTTACCCCGGGGAGCTGTTTTTT.

This clone was picked up one time. V is TRBV11-1 and J is TRBJ2-7; 9 nucleotides line up with TRBD1. The CDR3 covers 15 residues. Germline CDR1 is SGHAT and CDR2 is FQDESV (reference sequence). J gave up 6 bases and V 4 bases, and 10 bases lay outside the gene matches. In nucleotides, the CDR3 is TGTGCCAGCAGCTCCGGGACAGGGCTATTAATCGAGCAGTACTTC. Amino acid sequence: CASSSGTGLLIEQYF.